The entry below describes one T cell receptor (beta chain). Its antigen is not known. Sequencing was performed with immunoSEQ multiplex PCR; in TCRdb, only in-frame clones are kept and a portion is missing. The top ten hold roughly 1% of the sample, which has 130,000 or so clones, about 94% seen once. The sample belongs to a study of T cell responses to AZD1222 COVID-19 vaccine. At the level of the study: Second-dose intervals of approximately 4 or approximately 12 weeks were pooled.

V lost 1 base, J lost 10 bases, and 13 bases lay in between. The CDR3 extends over 13 amino acids. Study-level results: Donors were mostly white British, more females; clonal diversity possibly underestimated.

This specimen was peripheral blood, taken on day 0 of AZD1222 vaccination. The chain combines TRBV12-3 or TRBV12-4 with TRBJ1-1; D gene ambiguous. This TCR was recovered from an adult in good health. CDR3 in amino acids: CASSLGYLTAAFF. The CDR3 bases are TGTGCCAGCAGTTTAGGATACCTGACCGCAGCTTTCTTT.